These T cell receptor beta chains were read from a single sample in a study of cytomegalovirus exposure and HLA in healthy donors. Profiled with immunoSEQ multiplex PCR; TCRdb holds only in-frame clones, not every one. Found here are around 100,000 clones, just under 80% of them singletons; the top ten hold approximately 4%. Sequencing was performed on PBMCs. All receptors come from a woman aged 40 to 55 in good health and CMV-seropositive. Each CDR3 is given with its conserved first and last residue. The D gene is left open where the match is weak. Rows give clone size only sometimes, using once, few, many, or a class for an expanded clone.

clone size	J gene	V gene	D gene	CDR3 DNA	CDR3 protein
.	TRBJ2-7	TRBV2	.	TGTGCCAGCAGCGCAGGTTCCTACGAGCAGTACTTC	CASSAGSYEQYF
.	TRBJ2-1	TRBV5-1	TRBD2	TGCGCCAGCAGCTTGGGGGCACTCGCGGGAGAGAGAGAGCAGTTCTTC	CASSLGALAGEREQFF
.	TRBJ2-1	TRBV5-1	TRBD2	TGCGCCAGCGCCGGGACTAGCGGGAGGGCCACCTACAATGAGCAGTTCTTC	CASAGTSGRATYNEQFF
once	TRBJ2-7	TRBV4-2	TRBD1	TGTGCCAGCAGCCAAGAGATAACAGGGGGCCGGGACGAGCAGTACTTC	CASSQEITGGRDEQYF
.	TRBJ2-3	TRBV4-2	.	TGTGCCAGCAGCCAAGGGAACAGAGACACAGATACGCAGTATTTT	CASSQGNRDTDTQYF
once	TRBJ2-1	TRBV6-1	.	TGTGCCAGCAGTGGCAACTTCATATCCAATGAGCAGTTCTTC	CASSGNFISNEQFF
.	TRBJ1-1	TRBV7-8	TRBD1	TGCGCCAGCAGCCAAGCCGGACAGGGCACTGAAGCTTTCTTT	CASSQAGQGTEAFF
.	TRBJ1-1	TRBV11-3	.	TGTGCCAGCAGCTTAGATGACGCGGTGGGTGAAGCTTTCTTT	CASSLDDAVGEAFF
.	TRBJ2-1	TRBV10-1	TRBD1	TGCGCCAGCAGTGAGCGGGGGACAGGCTACAATGAGCAGTTCTTC	CASSERGTGYNEQFF
.	TRBJ2-7	TRBV10-3	.	TGTGCCATCAGTGAATCGACAGGAGGCGAGCAGTACTTC	CAISESTGGEQYF
.	TRBJ2-5	TRBV28	.	TGTGCCAGCAGTTCGAACAGGGTCTTAGAGTTGGAGACCCAGTACTTC	CASSSNRVLELETQYF
once	TRBJ2-3	TRBV5-1	TRBD2	TGCGCCAGCAGCTTACTAGCGGGAGTCGGGACAGATACGCAGTATTTT	CASSLLAGVGTDTQYF